Below, 28 T cell receptor beta chains from the same sample are listed, as sequenced in a study of blood T cell repertoires in COVID-19. Clones were read by immunoSEQ multiplex PCR, and TCRdb kept only the in-frame ones, dropping some. Of 250,000 or so clones in the sample, more than 65% were seen once. Sequencing was done on a sample of PBMCs or T cells enriched from blood (not recorded which). Receptor source: a man aged 45-65 years who had recovered from COVID-19.

The V and J genes are TRBV5-4 and TRBJ2-7; 12 bases align to TRBD2. The trim removed 3 bases at V and 4 bases at J, leaving 5 bases unmatched. Germline loops: CDR1 SGHNT, CDR2 YYREEE (reference sequence). CDR3 length: 15 residues. The CDR3 sequence is CASSSGTSGLYEQYF. CDR3 DNA: TGTGCCAGCAGCTCCGGGACTAGCGGGCTTTACGAGCAGTACTTC.

The CDR3 DNA follows: TGTGCCAGCAGCTTGCGGTCCCTCGACCTCCACTTT. This translates into CASSLRSLDLHF. This rearrangement joins TRBV13 to TRBJ1-6; D not certain. CDR1 and CDR2 from the germline V gene are PRHDT and FYEKMQ (reference sequence). Trimming pared 3 bases from V and 15 bases from J, leaving 12 bases between. CDR3 length equals 12 residues.

The rearrangement joins TRBV5-1 to TRBJ2-1; 8 nucleotides align to TRBD1. V trimming: 4 bases; J trimming: 2 bases; junction bases outside the gene matches: 2. The CDR3 loop spans 14 amino acids. The germline V gene has CDR1 SGHRS and CDR2 YFSETQ. In DNA, the CDR3 is TGCGCCAGCAGCCTGGACAGGGCCTACAATGAGCAGTTCTTC. Translating gives CASSLDRAYNEQFF.

The genes are TRBV18 and TRBJ1-1; unclear D gene. The V gene lost 2 bases and the J gene lost 6 bases, with 10 bases spanning the gap. The CDR3 covers 13 residues. The V gene's germline CDR1 is KGHSH and CDR2 LQKENI. The CDR3 region has the DNA TGTGCCAGCTCACCATCCAGAGGGCCTGAAGCTTTCTTT. It yields the protein CASSPSRGPEAFF.

This chain links TRBV12-3 or TRBV12-4 with TRBJ1-1, with unresolved D. V gave up 7 bases and J gave up 4 bases, with 10 bases separating them. The CDR3 totals 12 residues. The CDR3 reads CASTSEGTEAFF. CDR3 nucleotide sequence: TGTGCCAGCACTTCGGAGGGCACTGAAGCTTTCTTT.

V is TRBV11-3 and J is TRBJ2-2; no clear D. The CDR3 has 13 amino acids. Trimming left V 5 bases short and J 4 bases short, with 8 bases between. CDR1 is SGHNT and CDR2 is YENEEA in the germline V gene. The CDR3 DNA follows: TGTGCCAGCAGCCACGGGTCCACCGGGGAGCTGTTTTTT. Its translation: CASSHGSTGELFF. Full variable domain (outside the CDR3, taken from reference TRBV11-3 and TRBJ2-2): EAGVVQSPRYKIIEKKQPVAFWCNPISGHNTLYWYLQNLGQGPELLIRYENEEAVDDSQLPKDRFSAERLKGVDSTLKIQPAELGDSAVYLCASSHGSTGELFFGEGSRLTVL.

The chain uses TRBV6-5 and TRBJ1-2; D unresolved. V dropped 11 bases and J dropped 0 bases, with 10 bases sitting between them. Germline V gene lookup returns CDR1 MNHEY and CDR2 SVGAGI. There are 12 residues in the CDR3. The CDR3 DNA reads TGTGCCTCCTACCCGGCTAACTATGGCTACACCTTC. Translating gives CASYPANYGYTF.

The chain is built from TRBV28 and TRBJ2-3, with D uncertain. The CDR3 has 11 amino acids. Trimming left V 2 bases short and J 6 bases short, with 3 bases between. CDR1 is MDHEN and CDR2 is SYDVKM in the germline V gene. The chain's CDR3 is CASSLADTQYF. The DNA for the CDR3 is TGTGCCAGCAGTTTAGCGGATACGCAGTATTTT.

This clone appeared a single time. For the CDR3, the DNA is TGTGCCAGCAGCTTAAATCAGGGAAGCGAGCAGTACTTC. Protein: CASSLNQGSEQYF. This sequence joins TRBV7-3 and TRBJ2-7, with a tentative D call TRBD1 (5 bases). The germline gives CDR1 SGHTA, CDR2 FQGTGA. The CDR3 is made up of 13 amino acids. V lost 1 base and J lost 6, with 10 bases in between.

This clone was recorded only once. The gene calls are TRBV7-2 and TRBJ1-2; D not certain. This CDR3 has 13 residues. The germline V gene encodes CDR1 SGHTA and CDR2 FQGNSA. Trimming stripped 1 base from V and 4 bases from J, with 7 bases between. The chain's CDR3 is CASSLDRTYGYTF. The CDR3 DNA reads TGTGCCAGCAGCTTAGACAGAACCTATGGCTACACCTTC.

This CDR3 is CASTNRLAGLHEQFF. The CDR3 bases are TGCGCCAGCACAAATCGACTAGCGGGCCTTCATGAGCAGTTCTTC. The chain couples TRBV5-1 to TRBJ2-1; 10 bases are a match to TRBD2. CDR1 and CDR2 (germline): SGHRS, YFSETQ. With V trimmed by 6 bases and J by 8 bases, 11 bases remained unmatched. The CDR3 consists of 15 residues.

V usage is TRBV2 and J usage is TRBJ1-5; the D is unclear. CDR3 length: 14 amino acids. V lost 5 bases, J lost 0 bases, and 8 bases lay in between. The germline CDR1 and CDR2 sequences are SNHLY and FYNNEI. CDR3 sequence reads: CASSSPISNQPQHF. For the CDR3, the DNA is TGTGCCAGCAGTTCCCCTATTAGCAATCAGCCCCAGCATTTT.

The rearrangement uses TRBV11-3 and TRBJ2-2; 7 bases fit TRBD1. Germline V gives CDR1 SGHNT, CDR2 YENEEA. The junction had 9 bases not matched to a gene; V was cut back by 5 bases and J by 3 bases. The CDR3 runs 16 residues. CDR3 sequence reads: CASSLMGTGDTGELFF. As DNA, the CDR3 is TGTGCCAGCAGCCTTATGGGAACAGGGGACACCGGGGAGCTGTTTTTT.

The chain uses TRBV29-1 and TRBJ1-3; 11 bases map to TRBD1. V lost 7 bases and J lost 2; bases outside the gene matches: 1. CDR1 is SQVTM, CDR2 ANQGSEA, per germline. CDR3 length: 13 amino acids. CDR3 bases: TGCAGCGGGGGACAGGGGGCTGGAAACACCATATATTTT. Protein product: CSGGQGAGNTIYF.

This chain joins TRBV10-3 and TRBJ1-1; D ambiguous. The ends were cut back, 4 bases at V and 1 base at J, with 7 bases in the middle. Germline assignment: CDR1 ENHRY and CDR2 SYGVKD. CDR3 length: 13 residues. The CDR3 coding sequence is TGTGCCATCAGTGTGGAGGGGAACACTGAAGCTTTCTTT. The encoded protein is CAISVEGNTEAFF.

This clone was observed a few times. The chain combines TRBV28 with TRBJ2-6, with TRBD2 matching 9 bases. The CDR3 has 20 amino acids. Trimming cost V 5 bases and J 3 bases; bases outside gene matches: 17. The V gene's germline CDR1 is MDHEN and CDR2 SYDVKM. The CDR3 DNA follows: TGTGCCAGCAGTCCCGGAGCGGGACTAGCTATCAGGGGTGGGGCCAACGTCCTGACTTTC. This gives the protein CASSPGAGLAIRGGANVLTF. Filled out from reference TRBV28 and TRBJ2-6, the complete variable domain reads DVKVTQSSRYLVKRTGEKVFLECVQDMDHENMFWYRQDPGLGLRLIYFSYDVKMKEKGDIPEGYSVSREKKERFSLILESASTNQTSMYLCASSPGAGLAIRGGANVLTFGAGSRLTVL.

This clone was recorded only once. V is TRBV6-5 and J is TRBJ2-7; 7 bases fit TRBD1. The CDR3 covers 15 residues. J lost 3 bases, V lost 2 bases, and 7 bases had no gene match. Germline V lookup: CDR1 MNHEY, CDR2 SVGAGI. CDR3 DNA sequence: TGTGCCAGCAGTTACACCCGGGACAGTCACTACGAGCAGTACTTC. It is translated as CASSYTRDSHYEQYF.

This clone appeared a single time. This rearrangement joins TRBV30 to TRBJ1-3; D unclear. V dropped 6 bases and J dropped 0 bases, with 12 bases sitting between them. The CDR3 spans 14 residues. CDR1 is GTSNPN and CDR2 is SVGIG in the germline V gene (reference sequence). The CDR3 loop is CACSLADSGNTIYF. DNA for the CDR3: TGTGCCTGCAGTTTAGCGGACTCTGGAAACACCATATATTTT.

V and J are TRBV5-4 and TRBJ1-5; TRBD1 matches at 12 bases. Germline values: CDR1 SGHNT, CDR2 YYREEE (reference sequence). The CDR3 totals 16 residues. Unmatched junction bases numbered 4, after V lost 0 bases and J lost 6 bases. The CDR3 here is CASSLGGTGGIQPQHF. The DNA for the CDR3 is TGTGCCAGCAGCTTGGGTGGGACAGGGGGCATTCAGCCCCAGCATTTT.

This sequence joins TRBV4-1 and TRBJ2-3; tentative D call: TRBD2 (7 bases). Germline V gives CDR1 MGHRA, CDR2 YSYEKL. Between the trimmed V and J ends, which lost 3 bases and 3 bases, there was a span of 19 bases. CDR3 size: 17 residues. The CDR3 protein is CASSQGGGGAGTDTQYF. The CDR3, as DNA: TGCGCCAGCAGCCAGGGGGGCGGGGGCGCAGGGACAGATACGCAGTATTTT.

The chain joins TRBV12-3 or TRBV12-4 to TRBJ1-2; 7 nucleotides line up with TRBD1. The CDR3 is 13 amino acids. The V segment lost 5 bases and the J segment 13 bases; nucleotides outside the gene matches: 13. CDR3 protein: CASSVRDSSGGTF. Written as DNA, the CDR3 is TGTGCCAGCAGTGTCCGGGACAGTTCTGGAGGCACCTTC.

This clone was observed a single time. V and J are TRBV10-2 and TRBJ1-4; D is perhaps TRBD1 (5 bases). Germline loops: CDR1 WSHSY, CDR2 SAAADI. Between the trimmed V and J ends, which lost 6 bases and 0 bases, there was a span of 8 bases. The CDR3 has 14 amino acids. CDR3 sequence reads: CASREQATNEKLFF. The CDR3 DNA reads TGCGCCAGCAGAGAACAGGCAACTAATGAAAAACTGTTTTTT.

The chain carries TRBV6-5 and TRBJ1-6; 7 bases match TRBD1. The CDR3 extends over 14 amino acids. CDR1 and CDR2 (germline): MNHEY, SVGAGI. Losses at the gene ends were 6 bases for V and 5 bases for J; bases not matched to a gene: 4. CDR3 bases: TGTGCCAGCAGACCCAGGGGGAATAATTCACCCCTCCACTTT. Its protein is CASRPRGNNSPLHF.

The chain is built from TRBV21-1 and TRBJ1-3. TRBV21-1 is noted as a pseudogene. CDR3 length equals 13 residues. The DNA of the CDR3 is TGTGCCAGCAGCCCCGGGGAGGGAAACACCATATATTTT. Translated: CASSPGEGNTIYF.

This clone has a single count. The J gene is TRBJ2-3, the V gene TRBV15, with 8 nucleotides matching TRBD2. Germline V lookup: CDR1 LNHNV, CDR2 YYDKDF (reference sequence). The CDR3 is made up of 16 amino acids. J lost 5 bases, V lost 1 base, and 8 bases had no gene match. The CDR3 here is CATSRVSGGPEDTQYF. The CDR3 DNA reads TGTGCCACCAGCAGAGTATCGGGGGGGCCGGAAGATACGCAGTATTTT.

The sample holds a few counts of this clone. V is TRBV10-3 and J is TRBJ1-4; TRBD1 aligns across 8 bases. V lost 3 bases, J lost 8 bases, and 8 bases stayed unmatched. The CDR3 contains 15 residues. Germline CDR1 reads ENHRY; CDR2 reads SYGVKD. CDR3 sequence: CAISEGGQGLEKLFF. The DNA of the CDR3 is TGTGCCATCAGTGAAGGTGGACAGGGACTCGAAAAACTGTTTTTT.

The J gene is TRBJ2-1, the V gene TRBV4-2, with 10 bases aligning to TRBD2. Germline V gene lookup returns CDR1 LGHNA and CDR2 YNFKEQ. This CDR3 spans 17 amino acids. V trimming: 0 bases; J trimming: 6 bases; junction bases outside the gene matches: 8. The CDR3 protein is CASSQDSSGGPLNEQFF. The DNA of the CDR3 is TGTGCCAGCAGCCAAGATTCTAGCGGGGGCCCTCTCAATGAGCAGTTCTTC.

The chain carries TRBV27 and TRBJ1-5, with D uncertain. Germline V gene lookup returns CDR1 MNHEY and CDR2 SMNVEV (reference sequence). The CDR3 is 15 residues long. Between the trimmed V and J ends, which lost 6 bases and 4 bases, there was a span of 16 bases. The CDR3: CASRVYHAGNQPQHF. CDR3 nucleotides: TGTGCCAGCAGGGTGTATCACGCAGGAAATCAGCCCCAGCATTTT.